This is a list of T cell receptor beta chains from one sample in a study of T cell responses to AZD1222 COVID-19 vaccine. Clones were read by immunoSEQ multiplex PCR, and TCRdb kept only the in-frame ones, dropping some. This sample yields roughly 150,000 clones, of which under 95% are seen a single time; approximately 4.4% belongs to the top ten. The specimen was peripheral blood, collected on day 0 of AZD1222 vaccination. The receptors were sampled from an adult in good health. Both conserved end residues are part of each CDR3. Each record gives: V gene, J gene, D gene, clone size, CDR3 DNA, CDR3 protein. The D gene is left open where the match is weak. The size entry is marked missing in some rows and otherwise reads once, few, many or a size class.

TRBV6-5	TRBJ1-1	.	.	TGTGCCAGCAATAACAAGAATGAAGCTTTCTTT	CASNNKNEAFF
TRBV19	TRBJ1-4	.	.	TGTGCCAGTAGTATAGTTTATGGGGAGAATGAAAAACTGTTTTTT	CASSIVYGENEKLFF
TRBV7-3	TRBJ2-2	TRBD2	.	TGTGCCAGCAGCTTAATAGCGGGAGCGGGCACCGGGGAGCTGTTTTTT	CASSLIAGAGTGELFF
TRBV5-6	TRBJ2-1	.	.	TGTGCCAGCAGCCCTACCCCAGGGGCGCTTGAGCAGTTCTTC	CASSPTPGALEQFF
TRBV5-1	TRBJ2-1	TRBD2	.	TGCGCCAGCAGTCCCGATGGACTAGCGGGAGGGCTCGAGCAGTTCTTC	CASSPDGLAGGLEQFF
TRBV9	TRBJ2-2	.	.	TGTGCCAGCAGCGTCCAGGGGAACACCGGGGAGCTGTTTTTT	CASSVQGNTGELFF
TRBV3-1/TRBV3-2	TRBJ1-5	TRBD1	.	TGTGCCAGCAGCCAACAGGGGGGGAGCAATCAGCCCCAGCATTTT	CASSQQGGSNQPQHF
TRBV28	TRBJ2-6	TRBD1	.	TGTGCCAGCAGCTCGGGACAGGGCCTTGACGGGGCCAACGTCCTGACTTTC	CASSSGQGLDGANVLTF
TRBV28	TRBJ2-7	.	.	TGTGCCAGCAGGGCCAGGGAGCACGGCTCCTACGAGCAGTACTTC	CASRAREHGSYEQYF
TRBV25-1	TRBJ2-7	.	.	TGTGCCAGCAGTTCAGGGGTACTTTTTTCCCAGGAGTACTTC	CASSSGVLFSQEYF
TRBV27	TRBJ1-1	TRBD1	.	TGTGCCAGCAGTCTACAGGGGACTGAAGCTTTCTTT	CASSLQGTEAFF
TRBV5-1	TRBJ1-6	TRBD1	.	TGCGCCAGCAGCTATTCTTCACCGGGACAGGGACGTAATTCACCCCTCCACTTT	CASSYSSPGQGRNSPLHF
TRBV27	TRBJ1-2	.	.	TGTGCCAGCAGTTCCGCTCGTTTCCGTTTGGGCTACACCTTC	CASSSARFRLGYTF
TRBV11-2	TRBJ2-7	.	.	TGTGCCAGCAGCTTAGGGGGACATGGGGAGCAGTACTTC	CASSLGGHGEQYF
TRBV6-5	TRBJ1-2	TRBD1	.	TGTGCCAGCAGTTCCTTCGGACAGGGTGGCTACACCTTC	CASSSFGQGGYTF
TRBV20-1	TRBJ1-5	.	.	TGCAGTGCTAGTGGGCGGCATAGCAATCAGCCCCAGCATTTT	CSASGRHSNQPQHF
TRBV27	TRBJ2-1	.	once	TGTGCCAGCAGTTTCACCCGGGACACTAGCTCCTACAATGAGCAGTTCTTC	CASSFTRDTSSYNEQFF
TRBV19	TRBJ2-7	.	.	TGTGCCAGTAGTATTAATCAGGACTACGAGCAGTACTTC	CASSINQDYEQYF
TRBV5-4	TRBJ2-7	.	.	TGTGCCAGCAGCTTGGGTTGGGACGAGCAGTACTTC	CASSLGWDEQYF
TRBV7-2	TRBJ2-1	TRBD2	once	TGTGCCAGCAGCTTAACAAGAGCGGGAGAGGGTGAGCAGTTCTTC	CASSLTRAGEGEQFF
TRBV30	TRBJ1-2	.	.	TGTGCCAACGGACAGCCGCCCGGGGGTTATGGCTACACCTTC	CANGQPPGGYGYTF
TRBV2	TRBJ2-7	.	.	TGTGCCAGCAGAGAACTACACACCTCCTACGAGCAGTACTTC	CASRELHTSYEQYF
TRBV3-1/TRBV3-2	TRBJ1-2	.	.	TGTGCCAGCAGCCAAGATATGTGGGGCTACACCTTC	CASSQDMWGYTF
TRBV28	TRBJ2-7	TRBD2	once	TGTGCCAGCAGTTTGGATCTAGCGGGGGGAAACTACGAGCAGTACTTC	CASSLDLAGGNYEQYF
TRBV18	TRBJ2-7	TRBD1	.	TGTGCCAGCTCAGGGACAGGGGCCTACGAGCAGTACTTC	CASSGTGAYEQYF
TRBV28	TRBJ2-7	TRBD2	.	TGTGCCAGCAGTTTAGGGCGACTAGCGGAGTACTACGAGCAGTACTTC	CASSLGRLAEYYEQYF
TRBV4-2	TRBJ2-7	.	.	TGTGCCAGCAGCCAACCTGCCATCGGCGGGTCGGGCTACGAGCAGTACTTC	CASSQPAIGGSGYEQYF
TRBV6-5	TRBJ2-5	TRBD1	.	TGTGCCAGCAGTTACGAAGCAGGGGGGACCCAGTACTTC	CASSYEAGGTQYF
TRBV6-6	TRBJ2-1	TRBD2	.	TGTGCCAGCAGTTACCCTCCGGGGGGCAATGAGCAGTTCTTC	CASSYPPGGNEQFF
TRBV7-8	TRBJ2-7	.	.	TGTGCCAGCAGCTTCCAACCGACAGAAGCTTCCGAGCAGTACTTC	CASSFQPTEASEQYF
TRBV30	TRBJ1-5	.	.	TGTGCCTGGAGTGTACGGGGGGAACAGCCCCAGCATTTT	CAWSVRGEQPQHF
TRBV29-1	TRBJ2-7	TRBD1	.	TGCAGCGTAGGGGGCCAGGCCTATCTGGACGAGCAGTACTTC	CSVGGQAYLDEQYF
TRBV2	TRBJ2-1	TRBD2	.	TGTGCCAGCAGTGCTCTAGCGGGGGCATCCTACAATGAGCAGTTCTTC	CASSALAGASYNEQFF
TRBV11-3	TRBJ1-1	.	.	TGTGCCAGCAGCTTAGATGGAACGGGCACTGAAGCTTTCTTT	CASSLDGTGTEAFF
TRBV4-1	TRBJ2-5	TRBD1	.	TGCGCCAGCAGCGCTCGGGACAGCCAAGAGACCCAGTACTTC	CASSARDSQETQYF
TRBV10-1	TRBJ1-1	.	.	TGCGCCAGCACGAGAAAGGGGTCCACTGAAGCTTTCTTT	CASTRKGSTEAFF
TRBV18	TRBJ1-1	.	.	TGTGCCAGCTCGGTAACACAGGGGAACACTGAAGCTTTCTTT	CASSVTQGNTEAFF
TRBV6-5	TRBJ1-4	.	.	TGTGCCAGCAGTTACTCCGCCGGGGCAGGTGAAAAACTGTTTTTT	CASSYSAGAGEKLFF
TRBV7-3	TRBJ2-1	.	.	TGTGCCAGCAGCTTATTTGGGGCGCAATACAATGAGCAGTTCTTC	CASSLFGAQYNEQFF
TRBV29-1	TRBJ1-5	.	.	TGCAGCGTGAGCGAAGCAAATAGCAATCAGCCCCAGCATTTT	CSVSEANSNQPQHF
TRBV19	TRBJ1-5	.	.	TGTGCCAGTAGTTCTCCGCGGGCGGGGGCCTTCAGCAATCAGCCCCAGCATTTT	CASSSPRAGAFSNQPQHF
TRBV28	TRBJ2-3	.	once	TGTGCCAGCAGTTTAGGGACGAATACGCAGTATTTT	CASSLGTNTQYF
TRBV27	TRBJ2-7	TRBD1	.	TGTGCCAGCAGTTCCGGGACAGCGTGGGCCTACGAGCAGTACTTC	CASSSGTAWAYEQYF
TRBV11-3	TRBJ1-5	.	.	TGTGCCAGCAGCCTGACCGGGGTTTCACCCCAGCATTTT	CASSLTGVSPQHF
TRBV14	TRBJ2-2	TRBD2	.	TGTGCCAGCAGCCCCCAGATAGCGGGTATCACCGGGGAGCTGTTTTTT	CASSPQIAGITGELFF
TRBV28	TRBJ1-5	.	.	TGTGCCAGCAGAACCTCGGGGGCGATCCGAGTCAATCAGCCCCAGCATTTT	CASRTSGAIRVNQPQHF
TRBV29-1	TRBJ2-5	TRBD1	.	TGCAGCGTGGGGGACAGCCAAGAGACCCAGTACTTC	CSVGDSQETQYF
TRBV10-2	TRBJ1-1	.	few	TGCGCCAGCAGTGAGTCGAGGTACACTGAAGCTTTCTTT	CASSESRYTEAFF
TRBV9	TRBJ2-3	.	.	TGTGCCAGCAGGGGGGACCGAAACACAGATACGCAGTATTTT	CASRGDRNTDTQYF
TRBV14	TRBJ1-2	.	once	TGTGCCAGCAGCCAAGAAGTACGAAACTATGGCTACACCTTC	CASSQEVRNYGYTF
TRBV9	TRBJ2-1	TRBD2	.	TGTGCCAGGGAATCTAGTGGACTAGCGGGAGATCTCAGTGAGCAGTTCTTC	CARESSGLAGDLSEQFF
TRBV18	TRBJ1-2	.	.	TGTGCCAGCCAGGCCGAGCGACTTAACTATGGCTACACCTTC	CASQAERLNYGYTF
TRBV10-3	TRBJ2-7	TRBD1	.	TGTGCCATCAGTGCACCGGGACAGGGGGTGTACGAGCAGTACTTC	CAISAPGQGVYEQYF
TRBV7-9	TRBJ1-6	.	.	TGTGCCAGCAGCTTAGCTCCAGGGAGGGATTCACCCCTCCACTTT	CASSLAPGRDSPLHF
TRBV3-1/TRBV3-2	TRBJ1-2	.	.	TGTGCCAGCAGCCGGAATGGAGCTAACTATGGCTACACCTTC	CASSRNGANYGYTF